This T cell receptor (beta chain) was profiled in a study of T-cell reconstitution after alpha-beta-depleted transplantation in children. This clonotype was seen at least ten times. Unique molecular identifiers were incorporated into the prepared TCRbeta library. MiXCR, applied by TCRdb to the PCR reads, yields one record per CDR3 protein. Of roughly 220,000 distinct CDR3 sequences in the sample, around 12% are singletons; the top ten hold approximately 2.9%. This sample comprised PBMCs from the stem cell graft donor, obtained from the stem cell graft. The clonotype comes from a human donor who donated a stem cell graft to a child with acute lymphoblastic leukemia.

The CDR3 sequence is CSALVRVYEQYF. The CDR3 DNA follows: TGCAGTGCGCTTGTACGGGTGTACGAGCAGTACTTC. This sequence joins TRBV20-1 and TRBJ2-7, with no clear D. The CDR3 contains 12 residues. Germline values: CDR1 DFQATT, CDR2 SNEGSKA (reference sequence). V was clipped by 6 bases and J by 4 bases, with 13 bases between them.